This T cell receptor beta chain was retrieved from a study of cytomegalovirus exposure and HLA in healthy donors. The PCR made use of 60 Vbeta and 13 Jbeta primers. The table came from immunoSEQ multiplex PCR; TCRdb's copy has only in-frame clones and leaves some out. The data hold around 200,000 clones, with 82% observed a single time. For this clone: The antigen is unknown.

Study observations and caveats: Common viral pathogens seemed to be connected with several of the most significant clusters, according to a later analysis.

The length of the CDR3 is 16 residues. CDR1 is MNHEY and CDR2 is SMNVEV in the germline V gene (reference sequence). V lost 0 bases to trimming and J lost 5 bases, with 14 bases between them. This clonotype was obtained from a woman younger than 30 in good health and CMV-seronegative. The specimen sequenced was PBMCs. The V gene is TRBV27, the J gene TRBJ1-5; D may be TRBD1 (5 bases). The CDR3 DNA reads TGTGCCAGCAGTTTATCTTCAGGGAACAGGTATCAGCCCCAGCATTTT. It is translated as CASSLSSGNRYQPQHF.